This T cell receptor beta chain was obtained from a study of CD8 T cells in Susac syndrome. J lost 7 bases, V lost 2 bases, and 11 bases had no gene match. This CDR3 is built from 16 residues. Looked up from germline, CDR1 is MDHEN and CDR2 is SYDVKM. With random hexamers, reverse transcription was performed on about 0.5 to 1 ug of RNA. With immunoSEQ multiplex PCR, TCR beta CDR3 was amplified across 54 Vbeta and 13 Jbeta. TCRdb used MiXCR to reprocess the immunoSEQ multiplex PCR reads, holding one entry per CDR3 protein. Among approximately 210,000 distinct CDR3 sequences listed, about 95% were seen once.

Sequenced input: CD4+ T cells from PBMCs. This TCR was recovered from a human donor with multiple sclerosis. The rearrangement joins TRBV28 to TRBJ2-1; 7 bases align to TRBD2. The CDR3 here is CASSLGIGLGGNEQFF. DNA of the CDR3: TGTGCCAGCAGTTTAGGAATAGGATTGGGAGGGAATGAGCAGTTCTTC.